This TCR beta chain was identified during a study of T cells in Graves' hyperthyroidism and ophthalmopathy. Uncontrolled infections, other autoimmune diseases, pregnancy or lactation led to exclusion of patients. In its sample, this clonotype was seen a few times. Its matching antigen is unknown. The V and J ends lost 1 base and 7 bases, in that order; junction bases with no gene match: 5. CDR1 is DFQATT, CDR2 SNEGSKA, per germline (reference sequence). The CDR3 is 14 amino acids. Overall study results and limits: Blood also carried most thyroid clonotypes expanded above 0.001.

Researchers took RNA transcripts and amplified the TCR beta CDR3 regions from them. The HTBI primer set was used in a first-round RT-PCR of the TCR CDR3. MiXCR, applied by TCRdb to the multiplex PCR reads, yields one record per CDR3 protein. The sample lists about 590,000 distinct CDR3 sequences, around a sixth seen once, with roughly 6.6% in the top ten. The receptor comes from a woman aged 30 to 39 with Graves' hyperthyroidism. The sample consisted of blood. The V gene is TRBV20-1, the J gene TRBJ2-2, with TRBD2 matching 8 bases. Here the CDR3 reads CSARAGGGNGELFF. CDR3 nucleotide sequence: TGCAGTGCTAGAGCGGGAGGGGGGAACGGGGAGCTGTTTTTT.